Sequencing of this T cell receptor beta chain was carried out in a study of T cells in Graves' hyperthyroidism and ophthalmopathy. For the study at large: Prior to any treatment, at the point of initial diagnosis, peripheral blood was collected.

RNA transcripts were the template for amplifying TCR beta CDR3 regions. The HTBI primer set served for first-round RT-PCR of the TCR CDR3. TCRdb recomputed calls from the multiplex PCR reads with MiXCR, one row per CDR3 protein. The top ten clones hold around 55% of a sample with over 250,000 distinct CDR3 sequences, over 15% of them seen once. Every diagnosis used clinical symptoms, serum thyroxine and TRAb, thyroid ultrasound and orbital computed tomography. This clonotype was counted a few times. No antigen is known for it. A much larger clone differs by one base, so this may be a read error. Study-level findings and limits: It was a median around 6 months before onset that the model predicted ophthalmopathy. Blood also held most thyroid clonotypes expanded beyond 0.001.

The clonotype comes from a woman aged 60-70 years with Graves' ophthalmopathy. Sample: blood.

As DNA, the CDR3 is TGTGCCAGCAGTGAATGGTGTAACTATGGCTACACCTTC. Translation gives CASSEWCNYGYTF. The chain employs TRBV2 and TRBJ1-2; D unresolved. CDR3 length: 13 residues. Per germline, CDR1 SNHLY and CDR2 FYNNEI. The V and J ends lost 2 bases and 1 base respectively, with 5 bases between them.